This T cell receptor beta chain came from a study of blood T cell repertoires in COVID-19 (dated by TCRdb to about 2020). Some background on the complete study: Samples covering the acute and convalescent phases of COVID-19 were provided by collaborators in the United States, Italy and Spain. The prospective study material was composed of cDNA or gDNA derived from T cells, B-cell-depleted T cells, or PBMCs. The dataset comprised deeply sampled blood TCRbeta repertoires from subjects exposed to, actively infected with, or recovered from COVID-19. The repertoires were released in a freely available public database intended as a resource for research on the immune response to SARS-CoV-2. The samples were drawn from two sources: the first 160 participants of the ongoing ImmuneRACE study, and 1,254 subjects contributed by 6 global collaborators. A de-identified subject ID, COVID-19 status, age in years and sex were almost always included in the sample metadata. Where available, HLA class I and class II types were taken from metadata supplied by the sample provider and were not determined by assay-based typing.

In Seattle, one collaborating source enrolled patients while the infection was active and tracked those patients longitudinally over the course of disease. The collaborating institutions used their own protocols to collect whole blood in K2EDTA tubes. For TCRbeta analysis, collaborators shipped samples in one of three forms: frozen whole blood, isolated PBMCs, or DNA extracted from either of those sample types. Remarks on this clone: It lacks a known antigen. No much larger clonotype is one base removed from it; base qualities were not supplied.

Study-wide conclusions, independent of this receptor: The amount of clinical and demographic metadata varied by source and participant and was provided uncurated.

Including cysteine and phenylalanine, the CDR3 has 15 amino acids. Of the read, only the CDR3 DNA is kept; its 45 bases are in frame from base 1. V sheds 6 bases and J sheds 2 bases, leaving 17 bases between their ends. The germline V gene supplies CDR1 SGHTA and CDR2 FQGTGA. TCRbeta CDR3 regions were amplified from genomic DNA using the immunoSEQ Assay, a bias-controlled multiplex PCR. In the paper's pipeline: Within the assay, amplification of reference gene primers was used to estimate how many nucleated cells each sample contained. To quantify the absolute abundance of each unique TCRbeta CDR3 rearrangement, sequence reads were collapsed and filtered. For each sample, productive Simpson clonality was calculated as the square root of Simpson's diversity index across productive rearrangements. TCRdb holds this immuneACCESS table with in-frame rearrangements only. Some clones are missing; in checked studies, unresolved V genes explain under half, and the rest has no known cause. The D gene and trimming were derived from the DNA, and the V and J assignments and clone size from that table. The sample data list approximately 60,000 clones, and roughly 87% of these were observed just once. Around 23% of the sample goes to the ten largest clones.

The chain is made from TRBV7-3 and TRBJ2-7; TRBD2 could be the D gene, as 6 bases match. Sequencing input: peripheral blood. This sequence originates from a woman older than 75 with COVID-19, enrolled during active disease. The bases are TGTGCCAGCAGATTTGAGGGACTCCCTACCTACGAGCAGTACTTC. Its protein reads: CASRFEGLPTYEQYF.